A single sample is the source of the 21 T cell receptor beta chains below, sequenced in a study of blood T cell repertoires in COVID-19. The table came from immunoSEQ multiplex PCR; TCRdb's copy has only in-frame clones and leaves some out. The sample shows some 320,000 clones, about 87% of them seen only once. What was sequenced was PBMCs or T cells enriched from blood (not recorded which). These receptor sequences come from a woman aged 25 to 45 who had recovered from COVID-19.

J is TRBJ1-2 and V is TRBV11-2; tentative D call: TRBD1 (5 bases). Looked up from germline, CDR1 is SGHAT and CDR2 is FQNNGV. Trimming stripped 1 base from V and 1 base from J, with 13 bases between. The CDR3 length is 16 residues. The CDR3: CASSLVRGGDNYGYTF. The CDR3 bases are TGTGCCAGCAGCTTAGTGCGTGGGGGGGATAACTATGGCTACACCTTC. The entire variable domain, with the rest obtained from reference TRBV11-2 and TRBJ1-2, is as follows: EAGVAQSPRYKIIEKRQSVAFWCNPISGHATLYWYQQILGQGPKLLIQFQNNGVVDDSQLPKDRFSAERLKGVDSTLKIQPAKLEDSAVYLCASSLVRGGDNYGYTFGSGTRLTVV.

This chain joins TRBV5-6 and TRBJ1-1, with D possibly being TRBD1 (6 bases). The CDR3 runs to 15 residues. The germline V and J ends were trimmed by 2 bases and 3 bases, with 14 bases remaining between them. Germline assignment: CDR1 SGHDT and CDR2 YYEEEE. The DNA for the CDR3 is TGTGCCAGCAGCTTAAGCGGACAGACAGACACTGAAGCTTTCTTT. It specifies CASSLSGQTDTEAFF. Looking up the rest from reference TRBV5-6 and TRBJ1-1 gives the full variable domain: DAGVTQSPTHLIKTRGQQVTLRCSPKSGHDTVSWYQQALGQGPQFIFQYYEEEERQRGNFPDRFSGHQFPNYSSELNVNALLLGDSALYLCASSLSGQTDTEAFFGQGTRLTVV.

In regard to this clone: A read error may account for a junction end that differs from germline. The chain recombines TRBV3-1 (or the pseudogene TRBV3-2) with TRBJ1-6; D is undetermined. The germline CDR1 and CDR2 sequences are LGHDT and YNNKEL (reference sequence). The CDR3 spans 12 residues. CDR3 amino acids: CASSQDRREKAF. The CDR3 DNA follows: TGTGCCAGCAGCCAAGATCGGAGGGAGAAGGCGTTT.

V gene TRBV4-1 combines with J gene TRBJ1-4; D perhaps matches TRBD1 (5 bases). V was shortened by 0 bases and J by 4 bases, with 12 bases between the two germline ends. The CDR3 has 16 amino acids. Looked up from germline, CDR1 is MGHRA and CDR2 is YSYEKL. Written as DNA, the CDR3 is TGCGCCAGCAGCCAAGAGGTGGGGCAGTATAATGAAAAACTGTTTTTT. This gives the protein CASSQEVGQYNEKLFF.

The table lists this clone with a few counts. This chain connects TRBV6-5 to TRBJ1-2, with 8 bases that match TRBD1. J lost 8 bases, V lost 2 bases, and 7 bases had no gene match. The CDR3 runs to 14 residues. Per the germline V gene, CDR1 is MNHEY and CDR2 is SVGAGI. The DNA for the CDR3 is TGTGCCAGCAGTTACAGTCAGGGGGCGGCCGGCTACACCTTC. Encoded protein: CASSYSQGAAGYTF.

The chain joins TRBV15 to TRBJ2-6, with 10 bases that match TRBD1. The CDR3 sequence is 21 residues long. Trimming took 1 base from V and 4 from J; bases not matched to a gene: 16. CDR1 is LNHNV and CDR2 is YYDKDF in the germline V gene (reference sequence). CDR3: CATSRVPRDRGSELGANVLTF. Here the CDR3 DNA reads TGTGCCACCAGCAGAGTCCCCCGGGACAGGGGATCAGAGTTAGGGGCCAACGTCCTGACTTTC.

This chain links TRBV5-1 with TRBJ2-5, with D tentatively TRBD1 (5 bases). Germline CDR1 reads SGHRS; CDR2 reads YFSETQ. Trimming took off 1 base at V and 2 bases at J, with 9 bases between the two ends. The CDR3 runs 14 residues. The CDR3 DNA sequence: TGCGCCAGCAGCTTGAGGGGATTACAAGAGACCCAGTACTTC. Protein: CASSLRGLQETQYF.

V is TRBV4-3 and J is TRBJ1-2, with D unresolved. Trimming took 0 bases from V and 2 from J, leaving 10 bases between them. The germline CDR1 and CDR2 sequences are LGHNA and YSLEER. This CDR3 spans 15 amino acids. CDR3 sequence reads: CASSQDLAGNYGYTF. In nucleotides, the CDR3 is TGCGCCAGCAGCCAAGATCTTGCGGGGAACTATGGCTACACCTTC.

V is TRBV19 and J is TRBJ1-4; D not resolved. Per the germline V gene, CDR1 is LNHDA and CDR2 is SQIVND (reference sequence). The length of the CDR3 is 15 residues. V was pared by 0 bases and J by 0 bases, with 5 bases between. The CDR3 is CASSIERATNEKLFF. The DNA of the CDR3 is TGTGCCAGTAGTATAGAGAGGGCAACTAATGAAAAACTGTTTTTT.

The gene calls are TRBV23-1 and TRBJ1-4; tentative D call: TRBD1 (6 bases). TRBV23-1 is an ORF; its function is uncertain. This CDR3 has 19 amino acids. V lost 0 bases, J lost 0 bases, and 17 bases lay in between. CDR3 nucleotides: TGCGCCAGCAGTCAATCGACGGACAGCGTTCTAACAACTAATGAAAAACTGTTTTTT. Protein sequence: CASSQSTDSVLTTNEKLFF.

This chain links TRBV4-2 with TRBJ1-2; TRBD1 might be the D (5 bases). The CDR3 is made up of 15 amino acids. Germline values: CDR1 LGHNA, CDR2 YNFKEQ. Trimming removed 0 bases from V and 8 bases from J, with 16 bases in between. DNA for the CDR3: TGTGCCAGCAGCCAAGATCCAGGGCAGGGCGGAGGCTACACCTTC. Its translation is CASSQDPGQGGGYTF.

The CDR3 loop reads CASNSLLDRANTEAFF. CDR3 nucleotide sequence: TGTGCCAGCAACTCCCTCTTGGACAGGGCGAACACTGAAGCTTTCTTT. The chain recombines TRBV5-6 with TRBJ1-1; 8 bases are a match to TRBD1. The CDR3 runs to 16 residues. The V and J ends lost 6 bases and 1 base, in that order; junction bases with no gene match: 11. Per the germline V gene, CDR1 is SGHDT and CDR2 is YYEEEE. Full variable domain (missing parts from reference TRBV5-6 and TRBJ1-1): DAGVTQSPTHLIKTRGQQVTLRCSPKSGHDTVSWYQQALGQGPQFIFQYYEEEERQRGNFPDRFSGHQFPNYSSELNVNALLLGDSALYLCASNSLLDRANTEAFFGQGTRLTVV.

The CDR3 DNA reads TGTGCCAGCAGCTCAAGGACAGGGAGTAAAAACATTCAGTACTTC. Protein product: CASSSRTGSKNIQYF. The rearrangement joins TRBV13 to TRBJ2-4, with TRBD1 identical over 8 bases. This CDR3 spans 15 amino acids. The germline gives CDR1 PRHDT, CDR2 FYEKMQ (reference sequence). V lost 4 bases to trimming and J lost 4 bases; unmatched junction nucleotides: 6.

The chain has TRBV6-9 and TRBJ1-2, with 12 positions matching TRBD1. Germline V lookup: CDR1 MNHGY, CDR2 SVAAGI. The CDR3 sequence is 15 residues long. Trimming cost V 4 bases and J 8 bases; bases outside gene matches: 8. CDR3 in amino acids: CASSSGQGAPIGYTF. The CDR3 DNA sequence: TGTGCCAGCAGTTCGGGACAGGGGGCGCCCATCGGCTACACCTTC.

V gene TRBV5-1 combines with J gene TRBJ1-6, with unresolved D. Trimming removed 0 bases at V and 7 bases at J, with 8 bases between. From germline, CDR1 is SGHRS and CDR2 YFSETQ. CDR3 length equals 14 residues. The CDR3 coding sequence is TGCGCCAGCAGCTTGGAGGTCGGGAATTCACCCCTCCACTTT. Its translation is CASSLEVGNSPLHF.

This chain uses TRBV2 with TRBJ2-7, with TRBD1 matching over 7 bases. The germline CDR1 and CDR2 sequences are SNHLY and FYNNEI. V lost 7 bases to trimming and J lost 4 bases; unmatched junction nucleotides: 16. The CDR3 is made up of 16 amino acids. Written as DNA, the CDR3 is TGTGCCAGCACTATAACCGGGACAGTCAAGAGATACGAGCAGTACTTC. Translation: CASTITGTVKRYEQYF.

This clone has a handful of counts. The V gene is TRBV28, the J gene TRBJ1-6; the D gene is possibly TRBD1 (5 bases). Germline assignment: CDR1 MDHEN and CDR2 SYDVKM. This CDR3 contains 16 residues. Trimming took off 3 bases at V and 14 bases at J, with 23 bases between the two ends. The CDR3: CASSLPAGTPGGALHF. The CDR3 region has the DNA TGTGCCAGCAGTTTGCCCGCCGGGACCCCCGGGGGGGCCCTCCACTTT.

In its sample, this clone was seen once. Different DNA sequences within this sample yield the same CDR3. The chain recombines TRBV4-1 with TRBJ2-5; D possibly corresponds to TRBD1 (6 bases). There are 13 residues in the CDR3. Germline V gene sequence: CDR1 MGHRA, CDR2 YSYEKL. Trimming left V 1 base short and J 5 bases short, with 8 bases between. The chain's CDR3 is CASSQAGEETQYF. The DNA of the CDR3 is TGCGCCAGCAGCCAAGCAGGGGAGGAGACCCAGTACTTC.

This clone was detected many times. CDR3 sequence reads: CASSRQGAGDEQYF. CDR3 sequence (DNA): TGTGCCAGCAGTAGACAGGGGGCGGGCGACGAGCAGTACTTC. J is TRBJ2-7 and V is TRBV2, with 10 bases lining up with TRBD1. The germline V gene has CDR1 SNHLY and CDR2 FYNNEI. The length of the CDR3 is 14 residues. V lost 5 bases, J lost 5 bases, and 6 bases stayed unmatched.

The V gene is TRBV2, the J gene TRBJ1-2; D not resolved. The CDR3 is made up of 14 amino acids. CDR1 and CDR2 (germline): SNHLY, FYNNEI. The germline V and J ends were trimmed by 2 bases and 4 bases, with 11 bases remaining between them. DNA for the CDR3: TGTGCCAGCAGTGAAAGGACGGGAAGCTATGGCTACACCTTC. Encoded protein: CASSERTGSYGYTF.

This sequence joins TRBV3-1 (or the pseudogene TRBV3-2) and TRBJ1-5, with D tentatively TRBD1 (6 bases). Per germline, CDR1 LGHDT and CDR2 YNNKEL (reference sequence). The CDR3 has 17 amino acids. V was cut by 2 bases and J by 0 bases, with 14 bases left in between. This chain's CDR3 is CASSQTGTTDSNQPQHF. For the CDR3, the DNA is TGTGCCAGCAGCCAAACCGGGACAACCGATAGCAATCAGCCCCAGCATTTT.